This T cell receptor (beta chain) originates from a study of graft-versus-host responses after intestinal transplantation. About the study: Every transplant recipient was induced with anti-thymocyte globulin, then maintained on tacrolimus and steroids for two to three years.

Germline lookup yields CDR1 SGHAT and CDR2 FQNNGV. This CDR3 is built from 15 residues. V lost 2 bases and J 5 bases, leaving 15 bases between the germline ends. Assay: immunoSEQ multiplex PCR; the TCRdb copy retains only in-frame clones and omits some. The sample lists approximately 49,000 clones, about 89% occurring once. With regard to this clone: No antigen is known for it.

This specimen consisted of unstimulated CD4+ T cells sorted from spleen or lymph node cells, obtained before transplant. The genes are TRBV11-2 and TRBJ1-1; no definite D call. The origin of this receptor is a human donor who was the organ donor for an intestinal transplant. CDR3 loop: CASSLPPAGGTEAFF. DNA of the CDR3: TGTGCCAGCAGCTTACCCCCTGCGGGCGGGACTGAAGCTTTCTTT.